Listed below are T cell receptor beta chains from one sample, sequenced in a study of PD-1 blockade in classical Hodgkin lymphoma. Using immunoSEQ multiplex PCR, the repertoire was profiled, and TCRdb retains in-frame clones only, with some absent. In the table there are about 64,000 clones, around nine tenths of which are singletons. The sequenced sample was peripheral blood mononuclear cells (PBMCs), obtained before the fourth cycle of nivolumab. The receptors originated from a human donor with classical Hodgkin lymphoma. Both conserved end residues are part of each CDR3. Each record gives: J gene, clone size, D gene, V gene, CDR3 protein, CDR3 DNA. The D gene is left open where the match is weak. Clone size is not always given. Where it is, it says once, few, many or a class for expanded clones.

j_gene: TRBJ1-1; abundance: .; d_gene: .; v_gene: TRBV28; CDR3aa: CASRPMAGWAFF; CDR3nt: TGTGCCAGCAGACCTATGGCCGGTTGGGCTTTCTTT
j_gene: TRBJ1-2; abundance: .; d_gene: TRBD1; v_gene: TRBV7-9; CDR3aa: CASSFRDRGYGGYTF; CDR3nt: TGTGCCAGCAGCTTCCGAGACAGGGGGTACGGGGGCTACACCTTC
j_gene: TRBJ2-5; abundance: .; d_gene: TRBD1; v_gene: TRBV7-6; CDR3aa: CASSWTGAVETQYF; CDR3nt: TGTGCCAGCAGCTGGACAGGGGCGGTAGAGACCCAGTACTTC
j_gene: TRBJ1-1; abundance: .; d_gene: .; v_gene: TRBV2; CDR3aa: CASIPQGTEAFF; CDR3nt: TGTGCCAGCATCCCCCAGGGGACTGAAGCTTTCTTT
j_gene: TRBJ2-3; abundance: .; d_gene: .; v_gene: TRBV7-8; CDR3aa: CASSLYRDTDTQYF; CDR3nt: TGTGCCAGCAGCTTATACCGGGACACAGATACGCAGTATTTT
j_gene: TRBJ2-1; abundance: .; d_gene: .; v_gene: TRBV5-6; CDR3aa: CASSYSGTTNEQFF; CDR3nt: TGTGCCAGCAGCTACTCCGGGACGACCAATGAGCAGTTCTTC
j_gene: TRBJ2-3; abundance: .; d_gene: .; v_gene: TRBV7-2; CDR3aa: CASSLSGFLSGTDTQYF; CDR3nt: TGTGCCAGCAGCTTAAGCGGTTTTCTCTCGGGCACAGATACGCAGTATTTT
j_gene: TRBJ2-3; abundance: .; d_gene: TRBD2; v_gene: TRBV5-1; CDR3aa: CASSWPLAGVGDTQYF; CDR3nt: TGCGCCAGCAGCTGGCCTCTAGCGGGGGTTGGAGATACGCAGTATTTT
j_gene: TRBJ1-2; abundance: .; d_gene: .; v_gene: TRBV19; CDR3aa: CASTPSDSFYGYTF; CDR3nt: TGTGCCAGTACACCTTCAGACAGCTTCTATGGCTACACCTTC
j_gene: TRBJ2-7; abundance: .; d_gene: TRBD2; v_gene: TRBV14; CDR3aa: CASSQDRAGASYEQYF; CDR3nt: TGTGCCAGCAGCCAAGATCGAGCGGGAGCGTCCTACGAGCAGTACTTC
j_gene: TRBJ2-1; abundance: few; d_gene: TRBD2; v_gene: TRBV4-1; CDR3aa: CASSQESGSIYEQFF; CDR3nt: TGCGCCAGCAGCCAAGAAAGCGGGAGTATCTATGAGCAGTTCTTC
j_gene: TRBJ2-2; abundance: .; d_gene: .; v_gene: TRBV2; CDR3aa: CASSEAMATLQRRSGELFF; CDR3nt: TGTGCCAGCAGTGAAGCGATGGCCACGTTGCAGCGAAGATCTGGGGAGCTGTTTTTT
j_gene: TRBJ2-4; abundance: .; d_gene: .; v_gene: TRBV18; CDR3aa: CASSPQTDRNIQYF; CDR3nt: TGTGCCAGCTCACCACAAACAGACAGAAACATTCAGTACTTC
j_gene: TRBJ1-2; abundance: medium-sized; d_gene: .; v_gene: TRBV5-1; CDR3aa: CASSSTGRYGYTF; CDR3nt: TGCGCCAGCAGCTCGACGGGGCGCTATGGCTACACCTTC
j_gene: TRBJ2-1; abundance: .; d_gene: TRBD2; v_gene: TRBV7-6; CDR3aa: CASPRGADNEQFF; CDR3nt: TGTGCGAGCCCGCGGGGGGCGGACAATGAGCAGTTCTTC
j_gene: TRBJ2-7; abundance: .; d_gene: TRBD2; v_gene: TRBV27; CDR3aa: CASSLLLAGGAYEQYF; CDR3nt: TGTGCCAGCAGTTTACTTCTAGCGGGGGGCGCCTACGAGCAGTACTTC
j_gene: TRBJ2-7; abundance: .; d_gene: TRBD1; v_gene: TRBV27; CDR3aa: CASSTGDGYEQYF; CDR3nt: TGTGCCAGCAGTACAGGGGACGGCTACGAGCAGTACTTC
j_gene: TRBJ1-6; abundance: .; d_gene: .; v_gene: TRBV10-3; CDR3aa: CAISESGRTNSPLHF; CDR3nt: TGTGCCATCAGTGAGTCGGGCAGGACAAATTCACCCCTCCACTTT
j_gene: TRBJ1-2; abundance: once; d_gene: .; v_gene: TRBV25-1; CDR3aa: CASSDQGYGYTF; CDR3nt: TGTGCCAGCAGTGACCAGGGCTATGGCTACACCTTC
j_gene: TRBJ1-4; abundance: .; d_gene: .; v_gene: TRBV19; CDR3aa: CASSNRAGRVGEKLFF; CDR3nt: TGTGCCAGTAGTAACCGAGCAGGCCGAGTGGGTGAAAAACTGTTTTTT
j_gene: TRBJ2-3; abundance: .; d_gene: .; v_gene: TRBV21-1; CDR3aa: CAGCLTVGTGTDTQYF; CDR3nt: .
j_gene: TRBJ2-7; abundance: .; d_gene: .; v_gene: TRBV6-1; CDR3aa: CASSEIDRGSYEQYF; CDR3nt: TGTGCCAGCAGTGAGATCGACCGGGGCTCCTACGAGCAGTACTTC
j_gene: TRBJ2-7; abundance: .; d_gene: TRBD2; v_gene: TRBV6-6; CDR3aa: CASSYLAGGAAEEQYF; CDR3nt: TGTGCCAGCAGTTACTTAGCGGGCGGGGCGGCCGAGGAGCAGTACTTC
j_gene: TRBJ2-1; abundance: .; d_gene: .; v_gene: TRBV28; CDR3aa: CASSLTRGGAVEQFF; CDR3nt: TGTGCCAGCAGTTTAACGCGGGGCGGAGCGGTTGAGCAGTTCTTC
j_gene: TRBJ2-7; abundance: .; d_gene: TRBD2; v_gene: TRBV18; CDR3aa: CASSPLAGVGYEQYF; CDR3nt: TGTGCCAGCTCACCACTAGCGGGAGTAGGATACGAGCAGTACTTC
j_gene: TRBJ2-7; abundance: .; d_gene: .; v_gene: TRBV2; CDR3aa: CASSGSGGNSYEQYF; CDR3nt: TGTGCCAGCAGTGGTTCTGGCGGTAACTCCTACGAGCAGTACTTC
j_gene: TRBJ2-7; abundance: .; d_gene: TRBD1; v_gene: TRBV6-1; CDR3aa: CASRDRGTYEQYF; CDR3nt: TGTGCCAGCAGGGACAGGGGAACCTACGAGCAGTACTTC
j_gene: TRBJ1-6; abundance: .; d_gene: .; v_gene: TRBV6-5; CDR3aa: CASSYGNSPLHF; CDR3nt: TGTGCCAGCAGTTACGGAAATTCACCCCTCCACTTT
j_gene: TRBJ2-2; abundance: .; d_gene: TRBD2; v_gene: TRBV2; CDR3aa: CASTLAGGANTGELFF; CDR3nt: TGTGCCAGCACCCTAGCGGGAGGCGCGAACACCGGGGAGCTGTTTTTT
j_gene: TRBJ2-7; abundance: .; d_gene: TRBD2; v_gene: TRBV4-1; CDR3aa: CASSLAGDNYEQYF; CDR3nt: TGCGCCAGCTCCCTAGCGGGGGATAACTACGAGCAGTACTTC
j_gene: TRBJ2-4; abundance: once; d_gene: TRBD2; v_gene: TRBV19; CDR3aa: CASSPGLAGGPLAKNIQYF; CDR3nt: TGTGCCAGTAGTCCAGGACTAGCGGGGGGTCCCCTAGCCAAAAACATTCAGTACTTC
j_gene: TRBJ2-3; abundance: .; d_gene: .; v_gene: TRBV9; CDR3aa: CASSVEGTDTQYF; CDR3nt: TGTGCCAGCAGCGTAGAGGGCACAGATACGCAGTATTTT
j_gene: TRBJ2-7; abundance: .; d_gene: .; v_gene: TRBV25-1; CDR3aa: CASSESGTVDYEQYF; CDR3nt: TGTGCCAGCAGTGAATCCGGGACGGTCGACTACGAGCAGTACTTC
j_gene: TRBJ2-3; abundance: .; d_gene: .; v_gene: TRBV7-2; CDR3aa: CASTTPTGRDTQYF; CDR3nt: TGTGCCAGCACCACTCCAACAGGGAGAGATACGCAGTATTTT
j_gene: TRBJ2-7; abundance: once; d_gene: TRBD2; v_gene: TRBV7-2; CDR3aa: CASSLGLAGIQGEQYF; CDR3nt: TGTGCCAGCAGTCTAGGACTAGCGGGAATCCAGGGCGAGCAGTACTTC
j_gene: TRBJ2-3; abundance: .; d_gene: .; v_gene: TRBV10-1; CDR3aa: CASSESKGSGTDTQYF; CDR3nt: TGCGCCAGCAGTGAGTCGAAGGGATCGGGCACAGATACGCAGTATTTT
j_gene: TRBJ2-3; abundance: .; d_gene: .; v_gene: TRBV6-5; CDR3aa: CASKLGSTDTQYF; CDR3nt: TGTGCCAGCAAGCTAGGTAGCACAGATACGCAGTATTTT
j_gene: TRBJ2-7; abundance: .; d_gene: .; v_gene: TRBV4-2; CDR3aa: CASSQDSGVQYF; CDR3nt: TGTGCCAGCAGCCAAGATTCTGGGGTGCAGTACTTC
j_gene: TRBJ2-1; abundance: .; d_gene: TRBD2; v_gene: TRBV9; CDR3aa: CASSVDGGAFVNEQFF; CDR3nt: TGTGCCAGCAGCGTAGACGGGGGGGCCTTTGTCAATGAGCAGTTCTTC
j_gene: TRBJ2-1; abundance: .; d_gene: TRBD2; v_gene: TRBV27; CDR3aa: CASSSGLAYNEQFF; CDR3nt: TGTGCCAGCAGTTCGGGACTAGCGTACAATGAGCAGTTCTTC
j_gene: TRBJ2-5; abundance: once; d_gene: TRBD2; v_gene: TRBV10-2; CDR3aa: CASTLSGGGAWETQYF; CDR3nt: TGCGCCAGCACCTTAAGCGGCGGGGGGGCCTGGGAGACCCAGTACTTC
j_gene: TRBJ1-2; abundance: .; d_gene: .; v_gene: TRBV27; CDR3aa: CASSFRDSRGYGYTF; CDR3nt: TGTGCCAGCAGTTTCCGGGACTCTCGGGGCTATGGCTACACCTTC
j_gene: TRBJ2-6; abundance: medium-sized; d_gene: TRBD1; v_gene: TRBV14; CDR3aa: CASSQVRGLGANVLTF; CDR3nt: TGTGCCAGCAGCCAAGTCAGGGGGCTCGGGGCCAACGTCCTGACTTTC
j_gene: TRBJ2-5; abundance: .; d_gene: TRBD1; v_gene: TRBV29-1; CDR3aa: CSVEGDRVQETQYF; CDR3nt: TGCAGCGTTGAAGGGGACAGGGTCCAAGAGACCCAGTACTTC
j_gene: TRBJ1-1; abundance: .; d_gene: .; v_gene: TRBV10-3; CDR3aa: CAIRPQENTEAFF; CDR3nt: TGTGCCATCAGGCCCCAGGAGAACACTGAAGCTTTCTTT
j_gene: TRBJ2-1; abundance: .; d_gene: .; v_gene: TRBV5-1; CDR3aa: CASSPTSSLASYNEQFF; CDR3nt: TGCGCCAGCAGCCCAACATCCTCGTTGGCCTCCTACAATGAGCAGTTCTTC
j_gene: TRBJ2-4; abundance: .; d_gene: .; v_gene: TRBV10-3; CDR3aa: CAISDSLTRGVDNIQYF; CDR3nt: TGTGCCATCAGTGATTCCCTGACTAGAGGGGTTGACAACATTCAGTACTTC
j_gene: TRBJ2-3; abundance: .; d_gene: .; v_gene: TRBV6-6; CDR3aa: CASSYSRGVADTQYF; CDR3nt: TGTGCCAGCAGTTACTCGAGAGGGGTCGCAGATACGCAGTATTTT
j_gene: TRBJ2-7; abundance: .; d_gene: .; v_gene: TRBV27; CDR3aa: CASSLGTYYEQYF; CDR3nt: TGTGCCAGCAGTCTAGGGACTTACTACGAGCAGTACTTC
j_gene: TRBJ2-1; abundance: .; d_gene: TRBD2; v_gene: TRBV19; CDR3aa: CASSTLAGVTNNEQFF; CDR3nt: TGTGCCAGTAGTACCCTCGCGGGGGTTACCAACAATGAGCAGTTCTTC
j_gene: TRBJ2-7; abundance: .; d_gene: TRBD1; v_gene: TRBV5-4; CDR3aa: CASSPGATGDYEQYF; CDR3nt: TGTGCCAGCAGCCCCGGGGCGACAGGGGACTACGAGCAGTACTTC
j_gene: TRBJ2-7; abundance: .; d_gene: TRBD1; v_gene: TRBV6-6; CDR3aa: CASSLGTAYEQYF; CDR3nt: TGTGCCAGCAGCCTCGGGACAGCCTACGAGCAGTACTTC
j_gene: TRBJ2-5; abundance: .; d_gene: .; v_gene: TRBV5-1; CDR3aa: CASSLTGVKETQYF; CDR3nt: TGCGCCAGCAGCTTGACGGGGGTCAAAGAGACCCAGTACTTC
j_gene: TRBJ1-1; abundance: .; d_gene: .; v_gene: TRBV7-8; CDR3aa: CASKLDRNTEAFF; CDR3nt: TGTGCCAGCAAATTGGACAGGAACACTGAAGCTTTCTTT
j_gene: TRBJ2-3; abundance: .; d_gene: .; v_gene: TRBV5-1; CDR3aa: CASSLQTNTDTQYF; CDR3nt: TGCGCCAGCAGCTTGCAGACAAACACAGATACGCAGTATTTT
j_gene: TRBJ2-1; abundance: once; d_gene: TRBD1; v_gene: TRBV4-1; CDR3aa: CASSHPRQGNEQFF; CDR3nt: TGCGCCAGCAGCCACCCACGACAGGGAAATGAGCAGTTCTTC